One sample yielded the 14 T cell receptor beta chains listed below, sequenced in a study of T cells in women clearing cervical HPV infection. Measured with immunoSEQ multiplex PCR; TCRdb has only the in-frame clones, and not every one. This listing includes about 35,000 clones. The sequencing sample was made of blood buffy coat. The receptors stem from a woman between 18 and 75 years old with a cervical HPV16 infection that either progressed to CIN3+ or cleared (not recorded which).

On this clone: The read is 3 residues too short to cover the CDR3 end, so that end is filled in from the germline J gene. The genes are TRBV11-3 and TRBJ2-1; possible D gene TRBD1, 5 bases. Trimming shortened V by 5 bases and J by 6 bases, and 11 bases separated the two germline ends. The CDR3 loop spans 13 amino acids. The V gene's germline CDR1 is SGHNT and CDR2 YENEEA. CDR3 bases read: TGTGCCAGCAGCCCACCAGGGATCAATGAG. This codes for CASSPPGINE. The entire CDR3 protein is CASSPPGINEQFF.

CDR3 DNA, as far as it was read: TGTGCCAGCAAGCCTGATAGCAATCAGCCC. It codes for CASKPDSNQP. The CDR3 reads in full as CASKPDSNQPQHF. V usage is TRBV2 and J usage is TRBJ1-5; no definite D call. The read comes to an end 3 residues before the CDR3 does, leaving the germline J gene to fill in the end. Germline loops: CDR1 SNHLY, CDR2 FYNNEI. With 7 bases removed from V and 0 bases from J, the gap between germline ends came to 7 bases. This CDR3 contains 13 residues. The entire variable domain, with the rest obtained from reference TRBV2 and TRBJ1-5, is as follows: EPEVTQTPSHQVTQMGQEVILRCVPISNHLYFYWYRQILGQKVEFLVSFYNNEISEKSEIFDDQFSVERPDGSNFTLKIRSTKLEDSAMYFCASKPDSNQPQHFGDGTRLSIL.

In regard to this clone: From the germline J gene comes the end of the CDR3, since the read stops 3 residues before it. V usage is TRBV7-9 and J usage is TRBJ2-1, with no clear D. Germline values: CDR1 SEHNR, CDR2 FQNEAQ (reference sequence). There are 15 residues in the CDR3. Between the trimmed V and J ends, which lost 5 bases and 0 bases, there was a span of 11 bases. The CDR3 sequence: CASSGQASSYNEQFF. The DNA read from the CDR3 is TGTGCCAGCAGCGGCCAGGCAAGCTCCTACAATGAG.

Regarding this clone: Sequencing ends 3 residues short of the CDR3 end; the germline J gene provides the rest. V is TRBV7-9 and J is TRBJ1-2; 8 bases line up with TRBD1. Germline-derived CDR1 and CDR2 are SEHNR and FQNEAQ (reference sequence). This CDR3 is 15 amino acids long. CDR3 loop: CASSSYRGADNDYTF. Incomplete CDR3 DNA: TGTGCCAGCAGCTCTTACAGGGGGGCTGACAATGAC.

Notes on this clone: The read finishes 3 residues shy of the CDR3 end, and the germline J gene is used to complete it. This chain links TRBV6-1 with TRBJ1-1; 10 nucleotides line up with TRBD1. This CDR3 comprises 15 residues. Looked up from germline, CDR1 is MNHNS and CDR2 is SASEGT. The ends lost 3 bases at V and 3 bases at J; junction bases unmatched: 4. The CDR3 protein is CASSETGGEDTEAFF. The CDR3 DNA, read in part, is TGTGCCAGCAGTGAGACAGGGGGCGAGGACACTGAA.

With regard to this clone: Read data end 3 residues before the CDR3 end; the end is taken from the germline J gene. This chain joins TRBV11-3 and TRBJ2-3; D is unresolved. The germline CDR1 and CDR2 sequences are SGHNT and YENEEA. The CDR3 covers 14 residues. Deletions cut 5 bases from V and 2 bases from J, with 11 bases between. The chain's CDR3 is CASSPDFSTDTQYF. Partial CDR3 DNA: TGTGCCAGCAGCCCAGACTTCTCCACAGATACG.

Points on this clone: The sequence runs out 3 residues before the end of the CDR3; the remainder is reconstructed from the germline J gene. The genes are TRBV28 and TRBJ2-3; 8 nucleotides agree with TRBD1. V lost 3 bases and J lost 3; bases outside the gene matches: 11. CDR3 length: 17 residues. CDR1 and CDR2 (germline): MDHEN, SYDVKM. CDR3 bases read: TGTGCCAGCAGTTTTCAATTCGGCCAGGGGGCTACAGATACG. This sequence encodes CASSFQFGQGATDT. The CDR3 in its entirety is CASSFQFGQGATDTQYF. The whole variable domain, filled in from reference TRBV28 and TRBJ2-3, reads DVKVTQSSRYLVKRTGEKVFLECVQDMDHENMFWYRQDPGLGLRLIYFSYDVKMKEKGDIPEGYSVSREKKERFSLILESASTNQTSMYLCASSFQFGQGATDTQYFGPGTRLTVL.

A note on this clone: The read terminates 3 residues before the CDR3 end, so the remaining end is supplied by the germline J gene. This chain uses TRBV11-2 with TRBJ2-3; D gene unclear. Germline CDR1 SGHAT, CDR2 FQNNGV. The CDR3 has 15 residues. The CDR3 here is CASSLDPGPTWTQYF. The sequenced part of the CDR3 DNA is TGTGCCAGCAGCTTAGACCCAGGCCCTACTTGGACG.

The CDR3 region is CASSYSGTVNEQFF. CDR3 DNA, as far as it was read: TGTGCCAGCAGCTATTCGGGGACAGTCAATGAG. V gene TRBV7-2 combines with J gene TRBJ2-1, with TRBD1 identical over 7 bases. Read coverage stops 3 residues before the CDR3 terminus; the germline J gene supplies the remainder. This CDR3 contains 14 residues. The V and J ends lost 4 bases and 6 bases, in that order; junction bases with no gene match: 6. Germline assignment: CDR1 SGHTA and CDR2 FQGNSA.

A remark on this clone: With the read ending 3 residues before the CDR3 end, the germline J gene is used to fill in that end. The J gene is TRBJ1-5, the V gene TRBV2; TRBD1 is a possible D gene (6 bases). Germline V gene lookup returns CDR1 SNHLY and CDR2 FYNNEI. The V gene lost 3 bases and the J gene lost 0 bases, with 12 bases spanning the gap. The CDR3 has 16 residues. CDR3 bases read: TGTGCCAGCAGTGACAGACAGGACCCTAGCAATCAGCCC. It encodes CASSDRQDPSNQP. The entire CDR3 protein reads CASSDRQDPSNQPQHF.

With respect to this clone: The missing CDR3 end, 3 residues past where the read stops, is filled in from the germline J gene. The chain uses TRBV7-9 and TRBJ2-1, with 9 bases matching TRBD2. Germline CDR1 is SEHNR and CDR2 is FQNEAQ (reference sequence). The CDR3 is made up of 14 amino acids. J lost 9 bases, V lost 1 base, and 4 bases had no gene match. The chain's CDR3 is CASSLDAGGFEQFF. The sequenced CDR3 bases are TGTGCCAGCAGCTTAGATGCGGGAGGGTTTGAG.

CDR3 bases read: TGCAGCGGGGGTGCAGGGCTGAACACCGGGGAG. Its translation: CSGGAGLNTGE. The whole CDR3 protein reads CSGGAGLNTGELFF. J is TRBJ2-2 and V is TRBV29-1; D is possibly TRBD1 (5 bases). Read coverage stops 3 residues before the CDR3 terminus; the germline J gene supplies the remainder. V lost 7 bases and J 1 base, leaving 13 bases between the germline ends. The CDR3 runs 14 residues. The germline V gene has CDR1 SQVTM and CDR2 ANQGSEA.

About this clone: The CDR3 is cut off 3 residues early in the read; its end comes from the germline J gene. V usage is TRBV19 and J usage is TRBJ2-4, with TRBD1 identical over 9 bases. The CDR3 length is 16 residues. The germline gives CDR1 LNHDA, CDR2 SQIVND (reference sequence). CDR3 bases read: TGTGCCAGTAGTATCCCGGACAGGGGCAAAGGCTATGGT. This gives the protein CASSIPDRGKGYG. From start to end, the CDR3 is CASSIPDRGKGYGQYF.

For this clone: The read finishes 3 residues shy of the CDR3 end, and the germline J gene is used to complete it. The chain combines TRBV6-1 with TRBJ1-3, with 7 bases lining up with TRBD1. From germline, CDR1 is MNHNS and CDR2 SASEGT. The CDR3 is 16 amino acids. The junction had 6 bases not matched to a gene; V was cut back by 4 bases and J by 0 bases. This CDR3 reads CASSVTPGGSGNTIYF. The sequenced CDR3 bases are TGTGCCAGCAGTGTTACCCCAGGGGGCTCTGGAAACACC.